Listed below are T cell receptor beta chains from one sample, sequenced in a study of shared clonotypes between healthy human individuals. Some clones are missing from TCRdb's copy, which holds only in-frame ones; the method was immunoSEQ multiplex PCR. The sample has about 2.1 million clones, around 95% seen once. The source material was naive CD8+ T cells from PBMCs. The origin of the receptors is a man aged 18 to 30 in good health. Some clones in this sample may be carry-over from other donors' samples. Each CDR3 is given with its conserved first and last residue. D genes are given only for firm matches. Expanded clones get a size class; other rows say once, few or many, or leave the size out.

>TRBJ2-1|20|TRBV5-1|TRBD2|NA
TGCGCCAGCAGCTTGAGACCTAGCGGGACCTTAATCAGCTCCTACAATGAGCAGTTCTTC
CASSLRPSGTLISSYNEQFF
>TRBJ2-7|17|TRBV29-1|NA|NA
TGCAGCGTTGAAGATCCCCTCCCCCGGCAGGGCCTCTACGAGCAGTACTTC
CSVEDPLPRQGLYEQYF
>TRBJ1-5|13|TRBV4-3|TRBD1|NA
TGCGCCAGCAGCCAACAGGGGGCTCAGCCCCAGCATTTT
CASSQQGAQPQHF
>TRBJ2-1|15|TRBV4-3|TRBD2|NA
TGCGCCAGCAGCCCAGGGCTAGCGGGAGACAATGAGCAGTTCTTC
CASSPGLAGDNEQFF
>TRBJ2-3|20|TRBV15|TRBD2|NA
TGTGCCACCAGCGGAAGGACTAGCGGGAGTTCGGTGAGGAGGACAGATACGCAGTATTTT
CATSGRTSGSSVRRTDTQYF
>TRBJ1-1|12|TRBV19|NA|NA
TGTGCCAGTTCCGCAGGGCGAACTGAAGCTTTCTTT
CASSAGRTEAFF
>TRBJ2-3|15|TRBV2|NA|NA
TGTGCCAGCAGTGAAGAAGGGGGGGGCACAGATACGCAGTATTTT
CASSEEGGGTDTQYF
>TRBJ2-3|13|TRBV7-8|NA|NA
TGTGCCAGCAGCTCACCACCGATAGATACGCAGTATTTT
CASSSPPIDTQYF
>TRBJ1-1|14|TRBV28|NA|NA
TGTGCCAGCAGCCGAGGACGTCGCCCCACTGAAGCTTTCTTT
CASSRGRRPTEAFF
>TRBJ2-1|14|TRBV27|NA|NA
TGTGCCAGCTCCCTCCGGAGCTCCTACAATGAGCAGTTCTTC
CASSLRSSYNEQFF
>TRBJ2-7|14|TRBV7-8|NA|NA
TGTGCCAGCAGCTTAGCGGGAGGGGGGTACGAGCAGTACTTC
CASSLAGGGYEQYF
>TRBJ2-3|16|TRBV15|NA|NA
TGTGCCACCAGCAGAGATCAAGTAAGCGGCACAGATACGCAGTATTTT
CATSRDQVSGTDTQYF
>TRBJ2-5|15|TRBV5-1|TRBD1|NA
TGCGCCAGCAGCTCCGGGACAGGGGGCCGGGAGACCCAGTACTTC
CASSSGTGGRETQYF
>TRBJ1-5|15|TRBV2|TRBD1|NA
TGTGCCAGCAGTGAAAACAGGGGAGTGGAACAGCCCCAGCATTTT
CASSENRGVEQPQHF
>TRBJ2-7|13|TRBV15|TRBD2|NA
TGTGCCACCCGGGCTAGCGGGAGTTACGAGCAGTACTTC
CATRASGSYEQYF
>TRBJ2-2|15|TRBV11-2|TRBD2|NA
TGTGCCAGCAGCAATCGGGACTACTACACCGGGGAGCTGTTTTTT
CASSNRDYYTGELFF
>TRBJ1-5|16|TRBV19|NA|NA
TGTGCCAGTAGTATAGCGGCACAATATAGCAATCAGCCCCAGCATTTT
CASSIAAQYSNQPQHF
>TRBJ1-1|11|TRBV4-1|NA|few
TGCGCCAGCAGCCAAGGACCGGATGCCGCCTTT
CASSQGPDAAF
>TRBJ2-2|17|TRBV6-1|NA|NA
TGTGCCAGCAGTGAAATAGTGCCAGCCTATTACACCGGGGAGCTGTTTTTT
CASSEIVPAYYTGELFF
>TRBJ1-2|16|TRBV27|NA|NA
TGTGCCAGCAGTTTCTCTGCAGGTCCGCTCTACTATGGCTACACCTTC
CASSFSAGPLYYGYTF
>TRBJ1-1|15|TRBV21-1|NA|NA
TGTGCCAGCAGCACCCCGGGACAGAAATTTATTGAAGCTTTCTTT
CASSTPGQKFIEAFF
>TRBJ2-5|17|TRBV28|NA|NA
TGTGCCAGCAGTTTCCGCGGTGTCCGGTCGAACCAAGAGACCCAGTACTTC
CASSFRGVRSNQETQYF
>TRBJ2-2|16|TRBV10-3|TRBD2|NA
TGTGCCATCAGAATTGACGTGGGAGGGCCGAACGGGGAGCTGTTTTTT
CAIRIDVGGPNGELFF
>TRBJ2-2|12|TRBV29-1|NA|NA
TGCAGCGTCACACTAGCAGCCGGGGAGCTGTTTTTT
CSVTLAAGELFF
>TRBJ2-7|15|TRBV11-2|NA|NA
TGTGCCAGCAGCTTAGAGGGAGGACTTTCCTACGAGCAGTACTTC
CASSLEGGLSYEQYF
>TRBJ2-7|10|TRBV2|TRBD1|few
TGTGCCAGCAGTAGGGACAGGGAGTACTTC
CASSRDREYF
>TRBJ2-7|15|TRBV11-2|TRBD2|once
TGTGCCAGCAGATATACTAGCGGGGAACTTTACGAGCAGTACTTC
CASRYTSGELYEQYF
>TRBJ2-3|15|TRBV19|NA|NA
TGTGCCAGTAGTACCCGGGACTCCTCGGCAGATACGCAGTATTTT
CASSTRDSSADTQYF
>TRBJ1-1|14|TRBV6-5|NA|NA
TGTGCCAGCAGTTACGAAGAAGGGGGCACTGAAGCTTTCTTT
CASSYEEGGTEAFF
>TRBJ2-7|19|TRBV28|TRBD2|NA
TGTGCCAGCAGTACGACCGACGGACTAGCGGGAGGGATCTCCTACGAGCAGTACTTC
CASSTTDGLAGGISYEQYF
>TRBJ2-1|12|TRBV13|NA|once
TGTGCCAGCAGTCTCGGAAGTTATGAGCAGTTCTTC
CASSLGSYEQFF
>TRBJ1-2|15|TRBV7-2|NA|NA
TGTGCCAGCAGTCCCCTGGTGGGGGCACGCTATGGCTACACCTTC
CASSPLVGARYGYTF
>TRBJ2-3|12|TRBV30|NA|NA
TGTGCCTGGACTCGAGAAGCAGATACGCAGTATTTT
CAWTREADTQYF
>TRBJ1-1|14|TRBV9|TRBD1|NA
TGTGCCAGCAGCGTCGGGACAGCGAACACTGAAGCTTTCTTT
CASSVGTANTEAFF